This entry lists 18 T cell receptor beta chains sequenced from one sample in a study of molecular identifiers for immune sequencing clone quantification. TCRdb fed the PCR reads into MiXCR, producing one record per CDR3 protein. The sample holds hundreds of thousands of distinct CDR3 sequences, around 25% seen once. Sequences were obtained from naive CD8+ T cells from blood, with Jurkat cell RNA spiked in. The sample's subset: FACS-sorted CD8+CD4-CCR7+CD45RA+ naive T cells. These receptors came from a human donor in good health. Some libraries in this study had Jurkat cell RNA spiked in.

This clonotype was counted ten times or more. The chain employs TRBV12-3 or TRBV12-4 and TRBJ1-4; 8 bases are shared with TRBD1. Trimming cost V 5 bases and J 5 bases; bases outside gene matches: 7. The CDR3 extends over 15 amino acids. The CDR3 region has the DNA TGTGCCAGCAGTCCCGAGCAGGGGGCCAATGAAAAACTGTTTTTT. This codes for CASSPEQGANEKLFF.

A note on this clonotype: Compared with germline, one end of the junction differs, possibly owing to a read error. V and J are TRBV29-1 and TRBJ2-1; tentatively, D is TRBD1 or TRBD2 (6 bases each). Germline-derived CDR1 and CDR2 are SQVTM and ANQGSEA. The CDR3 contains 13 residues. The DNA of the CDR3 is TGCAGCGTCACACCGGGGGCCGGGGATGAGCAGCTCTTC. Translation gives CSVTPGAGDEQLF.

The sample holds many counts of this clonotype. This sequence joins TRBV12-3 or TRBV12-4 and TRBJ2-2; no firm D call. V lost 6 bases and J lost 3, with 17 bases in between. CDR3 length equals 16 residues. Here the CDR3 reads CASSPPLGTDTGELFF. CDR3 coding DNA: TGTGCCAGCAGCCCCCCTTTGGGTACTGACACCGGGGAGCTGTTTTTT.

This clonotype appeared many times. The chain couples TRBV28 to TRBJ1-5; maybe TRBD1 (6 bases). Trimming took off 6 bases at V and 7 bases at J, with 19 bases between the two ends. This CDR3 is built from 15 residues. Germline assignment: CDR1 MDHEN and CDR2 SYDVKM. The CDR3 DNA follows: TGTGCCAGCAGCAACACGACGGCAGGGGACCAGCCCCAGCATTTT. Translating gives CASSNTTAGDQPQHF.

In DNA, the CDR3 is TGCAGCGTTGAAGGGCGAGTAAGAGACAATGAGCAGTTCTTC. It translates to CSVEGRVRDNEQFF. V and J are TRBV29-1 and TRBJ2-1; D uncertain. The CDR3 totals 14 residues. V lost 1 base and J lost 5, with 12 bases in between. Germline CDR1 SQVTM, CDR2 ANQGSEA.

Comments on this clonotype: This sequence may be a read error, since a much larger clone differs from it by one base. This chain connects TRBV6-5 to TRBJ1-2; 11 bases are shared with TRBD1. J gave up 8 bases and V 6 bases, and 17 bases lay outside the gene matches. Germline lookup yields CDR1 MNHEY and CDR2 SVGAGI. The CDR3 totals 17 residues. The CDR3 sequence: CASSPGTGGTRTDGYTF. In DNA form, the CDR3 reads TGTGCCAGCAGCCCCGGGACAGGGGGTACAAGAACGGACGGCTACACCTTC.

This clonotype appeared a few times. This chain connects TRBV19 to TRBJ1-5, with D possibly matching TRBD1 (5 bases). This CDR3 is built from 15 residues. V was cut by 3 bases and J by 2 bases, with 11 bases left in between. CDR1 LNHDA and CDR2 SQIVND come from the germline V gene (reference sequence). The CDR3 here is CASSMRPRGNQPQHF. As DNA, the CDR3 is TGTGCCAGTAGTATGAGGCCCAGGGGCAATCAGCCCCAGCATTTT.

This clonotype was seen at least ten times. The V call is TRBV20-1, the J call TRBJ1-4; 9 nucleotides line up with TRBD1. Per germline, CDR1 DFQATT and CDR2 SNEGSKA (reference sequence). The CDR3 runs 12 residues. V dropped 5 bases and J dropped 6; count of bases not matched to a gene: 1. The CDR3 sequence is CSAGDRDEKLFF. CDR3 in DNA: TGCAGTGCTGGGGACAGGGATGAAAAACTGTTTTTT.

This clonotype was recorded a few times. This chain uses TRBV19 with TRBJ2-3, with 10 bases fitting TRBD2. Per germline, CDR1 LNHDA and CDR2 SQIVND (reference sequence). The V gene end was trimmed by 6 bases and the J gene end by 0 bases; junction bases not matched to a gene: 6. The CDR3 contains 16 residues. CDR3 DNA: TGTGCCAGTAGCCCCACGACTAGCGGGAGCACAGATACGCAGTATTTT. Translated: CASSPTTSGSTDTQYF.

In the case of this clonotype: A much bigger clone sits one base away, suggesting this may be a read error. The gene calls are TRBV2 and TRBJ2-5, with D perhaps matching TRBD2 (6 bases). The germline CDR1 and CDR2 sequences are SNHLY and FYNNEI. The CDR3 consists of 15 residues. CDR3 protein: CACSSGTFQEETQYF. CDR3 coding DNA: TGTGCCTGCAGCTCCGGGACTTTTCAGGAAGAGACCCAGTACTTC.

At least ten counts were recorded for this clonotype. V and J are TRBV6-2 or TRBV6-3 and TRBJ2-4; 13 bases map to TRBD2. J gave up 5 bases and V 6 bases, and 16 bases lay outside the gene matches. Germline lookup yields CDR1 MNHEY and CDR2 SVGEGT. The CDR3 is 19 residues long. The CDR3 DNA is TGTGCCAGCAGCCCCGGACTAGCGGGAGCTCCCAGAGTAGAAAACATTCAGTACTTC. Protein sequence: CASSPGLAGAPRVENIQYF.

In the case of this clonotype: Germline and junction disagree at one end, which may indicate a read error. The chain couples TRBV12-3 or TRBV12-4 to TRBJ2-7, with D possibly being TRBD1 (6 bases). The CDR3 runs to 13 residues. This CDR3 reads CASSLQGIYEQCF. The CDR3 nucleotides are TGTGCCAGCAGTTTGCAGGGGATCTACGAGCAGTGCTTC.

Concerning this clonotype itself: This may come from a read error, since a much larger clone is one base off. The rearrangement joins TRBV29-1 to TRBJ2-1, with 7 bases lining up with TRBD1. Germline V gene sequence: CDR1 SQVTM, CDR2 ANQGSEA. The CDR3 extends over 13 amino acids. CDR3 bases: TGCAGCGTGGGTAAGACAGGGTTAGGTGAGCAGCTCTTC. Protein sequence: CSVGKTGLGEQLF.

In its sample, this clonotype was seen a few times. The chain recombines TRBV20-1 with TRBJ2-2; D might be TRBD1 or TRBD2, each matching 5 bases. The V end was cut by 3 bases, the J end by 1 base, with 12 bases between. CDR1 DFQATT and CDR2 SNEGSKA come from the germline V gene (reference sequence). The CDR3 runs to 15 residues. The CDR3 spells CSASRAGGNTGELFF. For the CDR3, the DNA is TGCAGTGCTAGCAGGGCAGGAGGGAACACCGGGGAGCTGTTTTTT.

The chain is built from TRBV6-5 and TRBJ2-1; D call uncertain. CDR1 and CDR2 from the germline V gene are MNHEY and SVGAGI. V lost 7 bases to trimming and J lost 0 bases, with 13 bases between them. The CDR3 is 15 amino acids. The CDR3 DNA follows: TGTGCCAGCAATCACGACATGAGCTCCTACAATGAGCAGTTCTTC. Protein: CASNHDMSSYNEQFF.

This clonotype was seen ten or more times. This chain uses TRBV10-2 with TRBJ1-5; 7 bases are a match to TRBD1. The CDR3 covers 15 residues. Trimming took 4 bases from V and 0 from J; bases not matched to a gene: 3. Germline V gene sequence: CDR1 WSHSY, CDR2 SAAADI. CDR3 DNA sequence: TGCGCCAGCAGTGTGGGGACAGTTAGCAATCAGCCCCAGCATTTT. Amino acids: CASSVGTVSNQPQHF.

In its sample, this clonotype was seen once. The chain has TRBV29-1 and TRBJ2-4; TRBD1 matches 9 bases. Germline values: CDR1 SQVTM, CDR2 ANQGSEA. The CDR3 runs to 14 residues. V lost 3 bases and J lost 4; bases outside the gene matches: 4. The CDR3 nucleotides read TGCAGCGTTGATCTCGGACAGGGGAAAAACATTCAGTACTTC. The encoded protein is CSVDLGQGKNIQYF.

The chain joins TRBV19 to TRBJ2-1; D gene ambiguous. Germline CDR1 is LNHDA and CDR2 is SQIVND (reference sequence). The CDR3 spans 14 residues. Trimming took off 3 bases at V and 0 bases at J, with 6 bases between the two ends. The CDR3 here is CASSISSSYNEQFF. The CDR3 DNA follows: TGTGCCAGTAGTATTTCCAGCTCCTACAATGAGCAGTTCTTC. The full variable domain, with the rest looked up from reference TRBV19 and TRBJ2-1, is DGGITQSPKYLFRKEGQNVTLSCEQNLNHDAMYWYRQDPGQGLRLIYYSQIVNDFQKGDIAEGYSVSREKKESFPLTVTSAQKNPTAFYLCASSISSSYNEQFFGPGTRLTVL.